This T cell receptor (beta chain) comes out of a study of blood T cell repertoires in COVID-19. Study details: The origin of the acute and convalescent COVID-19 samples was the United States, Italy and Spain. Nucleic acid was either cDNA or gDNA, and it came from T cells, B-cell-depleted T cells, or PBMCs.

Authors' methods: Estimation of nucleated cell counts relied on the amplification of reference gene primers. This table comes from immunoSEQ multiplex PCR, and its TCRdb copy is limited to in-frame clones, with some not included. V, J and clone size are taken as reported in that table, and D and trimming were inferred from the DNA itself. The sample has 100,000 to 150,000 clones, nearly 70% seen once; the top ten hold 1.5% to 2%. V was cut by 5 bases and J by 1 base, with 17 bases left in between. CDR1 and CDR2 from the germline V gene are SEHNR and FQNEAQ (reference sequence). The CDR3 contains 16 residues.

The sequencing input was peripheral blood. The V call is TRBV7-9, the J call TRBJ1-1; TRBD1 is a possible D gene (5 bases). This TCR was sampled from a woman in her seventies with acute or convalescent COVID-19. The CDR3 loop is CASSPPQKGKNTEAFF. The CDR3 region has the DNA TGTGCCAGCAGCCCCCCTCAGAAGGGGAAGAACACTGAAGCTTTCTTT.